This T cell receptor beta chain appears in the sequencing data of a study of T cell responses to AZD1222 COVID-19 vaccine. Study information: Samples with a second dose at about 4 or about 12 weeks were pooled together.

The CDR3 covers 17 residues. CDR1 and CDR2 (germline): SGHNT, YYREEE (reference sequence). With 0 bases removed from V and 3 bases from J, the gap between germline ends came to 13 bases. The assay was immunoSEQ multiplex PCR, and TCRdb's table has in-frame clones only and misses some. The repertoire includes more than 95,000 clones, about nine tenths of them detected once, and around 4.8% sits in the top ten. Specimen: peripheral blood, collected on day 0 of AZD1222 vaccination. The TCR sequence derives from an adult in good health. V gene TRBV5-4 combines with J gene TRBJ1-6, with D maybe TRBD1 (5 bases). DNA of the CDR3: TGTGCCAGCAGCTTGGCATCGGGACCGTTCTATAATTCACCCCTCCACTTT. Its protein product is CASSLASGPFYNSPLHF.